Listed here is a single T cell receptor beta chain. The CDR3 consists of 15 residues. Deletions cut 0 bases from V and 4 bases from J, with 10 bases between. This sample was included in a study of blood T cell repertoires in COVID-19. The wider study: The United States, Italy and Spain were the sources of the acute and convalescent COVID-19 samples.

Those enrolled in Seattle joined during active infection and were followed longitudinally afterward. Original data processing: Scientists estimated how many nucleated cells there were by amplifying reference gene primers. TCRdb's table, derived via immunoSEQ multiplex PCR, lists solely in-frame clones and lacks some. V and J calls and clone size are as listed in that table; D and trimming were resolved from the DNA. The sample records just over 150,000 clones, around 93% being singletons. The TCR was taken from a man aged 25 to 40 with COVID-19, enrolled during active disease. This chain connects TRBV23-1 to TRBJ1-5; D is undetermined. TRBV23-1 is marked as an open reading frame, function uncertain. Sequencing was performed on peripheral blood. The CDR3 protein is CASSQSPRGNQPQHF. The CDR3 DNA reads TGCGCCAGCAGTCAATCCCCAAGAGGTAATCAGCCCCAGCATTTT.